Following are 20 T cell receptor beta chains from one sample sequenced in a study of CD8 T cells in Susac syndrome. Reverse transcription of about 0.5 to 1 ug RNA was carried out with random hexamers. TCRdb re-analysed the immunoSEQ multiplex PCR reads in MiXCR, keeping a single row per CDR3 protein. This table holds around 130,000 distinct CDR3 sequences, approximately 79% found once. The material sequenced was CD8+ T cells from PBMCs. The source is a human donor with multiple sclerosis.

The chain is built from TRBV3-1 and TRBJ1-4; maybe TRBD1 (5 bases). CDR3 length equals 18 residues. CDR1 LGHDT and CDR2 YNNKEL come from the germline V gene (reference sequence). Trimming shortened V by 0 bases and J by 4 bases, and 18 bases separated the two germline ends. For the CDR3, the DNA is TGTGCCAGCAGCCAAGAGACAGCCTCCGGGACGGTTAATGAAAAACTGTTTTTT. Amino acids: CASSQETASGTVNEKLFF.

This chain links TRBV28 with TRBJ1-6, with 7 bases that match TRBD1. The CDR3 sequence is 18 residues long. Germline V lookup: CDR1 MDHEN, CDR2 SYDVKM. Trimming removed 10 bases from V and 0 bases from J; junction bases left unmatched: 15. The CDR3 here is CATQTGTAFTSYNSPLHF. CDR3 coding DNA: TGTGCCACACAAACCGGGACAGCCTTTACCTCCTATAATTCACCCCTCCACTTT. Variable domain in full (rest from reference TRBV28 and TRBJ1-6): DVKVTQSSRYLVKRTGEKVFLECVQDMDHENMFWYRQDPGLGLRLIYFSYDVKMKEKGDIPEGYSVSREKKERFSLILESASTNQTSMYLCATQTGTAFTSYNSPLHFGNGTRLTVT.

This rearrangement joins TRBV25-1 to TRBJ2-5, with D perhaps matching TRBD2 (5 bases). The germline V and J ends were trimmed by 3 bases and 5 bases, with 22 bases remaining between them. Germline V CDR1 and CDR2: MGHDK, SYGVNS. CDR3 length: 17 amino acids. The CDR3 DNA sequence: TGTGCCAGCAGTGACTCCAAGAGGGATTTTTTTCCGGAGACCCAGTACTTC. Translated: CASSDSKRDFFPETQYF.

This rearrangement joins TRBV5-1 to TRBJ2-1; 16 bases agree with TRBD2. V trimming: 3 bases; J trimming: 8 bases; junction bases outside the gene matches: 11. CDR1 and CDR2 from the germline V gene are SGHRS and YFSETQ. The CDR3 is made up of 18 amino acids. The CDR3: CASSSKSTGTSGGDEQFF. CDR3 bases: TGCGCCAGCAGCTCGAAGAGCACTGGGACTAGCGGGGGGGATGAGCAGTTCTTC.

This rearrangement joins TRBV20-1 to TRBJ2-3; 11 positions match TRBD2. Germline V gives CDR1 DFQATT, CDR2 SNEGSKA (reference sequence). The CDR3 sequence is 16 residues long. The junction had 9 bases not matched to a gene; V was cut back by 5 bases and J by 2 bases. CDR3 bases: TGCAGTGCTCCCTTAGCGGGAGGGGTAGCCACAGATACGCAGTATTTT. Its translation is CSAPLAGGVATDTQYF.

A word on this clonotype: A junction boundary mismatches the germline segment, possibly from a read error. The J gene is TRBJ1-1, the V gene TRBV29-1; 7 bases match TRBD1. CDR3 length equals 14 residues. Germline lookup yields CDR1 SQVTM and CDR2 ANQGSEA. The CDR3 nucleotides read TGCAGCGTGCCTTACGGGACAGAGAACACTGAAGCTTCCTTT. This sequence encodes CSVPYGTENTEASF.

This sequence joins TRBV5-1 and TRBJ1-1; perhaps TRBD1 as D (5 bases). CDR3 length: 15 amino acids. Germline V lookup: CDR1 SGHRS, CDR2 YFSETQ. The germline V and J ends were trimmed by 2 bases and 0 bases, with 11 bases remaining between them. The CDR3 region has the DNA TGCGCCAGCAGCTTTTCGCAGGGAATGAACACTGAAGCTTTCTTT. This translates into CASSFSQGMNTEAFF.

This clonotype was counted many times. The chain carries TRBV7-9 and TRBJ1-2; D is unclear. From germline, CDR1 is SEHNR and CDR2 FQNEAQ (reference sequence). The V and J ends lost 1 base and 4 bases respectively, with 7 bases between them. The CDR3 runs 13 residues. CDR3 sequence: CASSLEGLYGYTF. The CDR3 coding sequence is TGTGCCAGCAGCTTAGAGGGTCTCTATGGCTACACCTTC. Full variable domain (missing parts from reference TRBV7-9 and TRBJ1-2): DTGVSQNPRHKITKRGQNVTFRCDPISEHNRLYWYRQTLGQGPEFLTYFQNEAQLEKSRLLSDRFSAERPKGSFSTLEIQRTEQGDSAMYLCASSLEGLYGYTFGSGTRLTVV.

The CDR3 DNA reads as TGTGCCATCAGCCGACAGGAAGGAGACACCGGGGAGCTGTTTTTT. Residues: CAISRQEGDTGELFF. This chain uses TRBV10-3 with TRBJ2-2; a weak D match, TRBD1 (6 bases). The CDR3 extends over 15 amino acids. In germline, CDR1 is ENHRY, CDR2 SYGVKD. Trimming left V 6 bases short and J 3 bases short, with 14 bases between.

In DNA form, the CDR3 reads TGCGCCAGCAGCCAAACAGGGTGGAGGCAGCCCCAGCATTTT. Its protein product is CASSQTGWRQPQHF. The rearrangement links TRBV4-1 to TRBJ1-5, with a possible D match to TRBD1 (6 bases). V lost 2 bases to trimming and J lost 7 bases, with 12 bases between them. This CDR3 region has 14 residues. Germline loops: CDR1 MGHRA, CDR2 YSYEKL.

This clonotype was seen just once. The CDR3 sequence is CASSQDSRPYNEQFF. The CDR3 DNA reads as TGTGCCAGCAGCCAAGATTCGAGACCTTACAATGAGCAGTTCTTC. The chain carries TRBV3-1 and TRBJ2-1, with unresolved D. This CDR3 has 15 amino acids. The V and J ends lost 0 bases and 4 bases respectively, with 10 bases between them. The germline gives CDR1 LGHDT, CDR2 YNNKEL (reference sequence).

V usage is TRBV7-9 and J usage is TRBJ2-1, with 7 bases lining up with TRBD2. V trimming: 4 bases; J trimming: 7 bases; junction bases outside the gene matches: 7. Germline CDR1 reads SEHNR; CDR2 reads FQNEAQ (reference sequence). The CDR3 length is 14 residues. Here the CDR3 DNA reads TGTGCCAGCAGCTATTCCGGGACTACTAATGAGCAGTTCTTC. Amino acids: CASSYSGTTNEQFF.

The V and J genes are TRBV6-5 and TRBJ2-7; D unclear. Germline V lookup: CDR1 MNHEY, CDR2 SVGAGI. This CDR3 is built from 13 residues. V lost 0 bases, J lost 5 bases, and 8 bases lay in between. The CDR3 region is CASSYSGIHEQYF. The CDR3, as DNA: TGTGCCAGCAGTTACTCAGGGATCCACGAGCAGTACTTC.

The chain uses TRBV2 and TRBJ1-3; 7 bases map to TRBD1. The CDR3 length is 16 residues. In germline, CDR1 is SNHLY, CDR2 FYNNEI. J was trimmed by 0 bases and V by 5 bases; bases with no gene match: 7. Here the CDR3 reads CASSPGQEGSGNTIYF. CDR3 coding DNA: TGTGCCAGCAGTCCCGGACAGGAAGGCTCTGGAAACACCATATATTTT. Full variable domain (rest looked up from reference TRBV2 and TRBJ1-3): EPEVTQTPSHQVTQMGQEVILRCVPISNHLYFYWYRQILGQKVEFLVSFYNNEISEKSEIFDDQFSVERPDGSNFTLKIRSTKLEDSAMYFCASSPGQEGSGNTIYFGEGSWLTVV.

The rearrangement joins TRBV6-6 to TRBJ2-7; TRBD2 matches at 13 bases. With 5 bases clipped from V and 6 bases from J, the junction kept 7 bases outside the gene matches. The CDR3 is 15 residues long. Germline CDR1 MNHNY, CDR2 SVGAGI (reference sequence). The CDR3 DNA reads TGTGCCAGCAGTACAACTAGCGGGGGGGCCGGCGAGCAGTACTTC. Amino acids: CASSTTSGGAGEQYF.

This chain links TRBV19 with TRBJ1-2; perhaps TRBD1 as D (6 bases). The CDR3 consists of 15 residues. Germline V gene data show CDR1 as LNHDA and CDR2 as SQIVND (reference sequence). With 1 base removed from V and 4 bases from J, the gap between germline ends came to 13 bases. Here the CDR3 reads CASSIVASTGYGYTF. The CDR3 DNA sequence: TGTGCCAGTAGTATAGTGGCGTCGACAGGCTATGGCTACACCTTC.

V is TRBV28 and J is TRBJ2-7; 7 positions match TRBD2. The length of the CDR3 is 14 residues. The V segment lost 6 bases and the J segment 7 bases; nucleotides outside the gene matches: 12. The germline V gene has CDR1 MDHEN and CDR2 SYDVKM. This CDR3 reads CASSFHRTSLEQYF. The CDR3 DNA reads as TGTGCCAGCAGCTTTCATCGGACTAGTTTGGAGCAGTACTTC.

The chain joins TRBV2 to TRBJ2-5; D is unresolved. The germline gives CDR1 SNHLY, CDR2 FYNNEI. V was cut by 1 base and J by 0 bases, with 6 bases left in between. The length of the CDR3 is 14 residues. CDR3 in DNA: TGTGCCAGCAGTGAAGGTCGGAACCAAGAGACCCAGTACTTC. Protein: CASSEGRNQETQYF.

The rearrangement uses TRBV3-1 and TRBJ2-3; D could derive from TRBD1 or TRBD2 (5 bases each). V was cut by 5 bases and J by 1 base, with 13 bases left in between. This CDR3 region has 15 residues. Germline V CDR1 and CDR2: LGHDT, YNNKEL (reference sequence). CDR3 nucleotide sequence: TGTGCCAGCAGCTACGAACTGGGACGCACAGATACGCAGTATTTT. Protein product: CASSYELGRTDTQYF.

The rearrangement uses TRBV7-8 and TRBJ2-2, with D possibly matching TRBD1 (6 bases). Trimming took off 5 bases at V and 0 bases at J, with 19 bases between the two ends. The CDR3 is 18 residues long. CDR1 is SGHVS, CDR2 FQNEAQ, per germline. The CDR3, as DNA: TGTGCCAGCAGCGTAAACTCGGACAGCCCTACGAACACCGGGGAGCTGTTTTTT. Protein sequence: CASSVNSDSPTNTGELFF. Drawing the rest from reference TRBV7-8 and TRBJ2-2, the complete variable domain is GAGVSQSPRYKVAKRGQDVALRCDPISGHVSLFWYQQALGQGPEFLTYFQNEAQLDKSGLPSDRFFAERPEGSVSTLKIQRTQQEDSAVYLCASSVNSDSPTNTGELFFGEGSRLTVL.